This TCR beta chain was profiled in a study of shared T cell receptors in the human thymus. On this clone: This specimen includes other DNA sequences encoding the same CDR3.

The data were produced by immunoSEQ multiplex PCR, yet TCRdb's version contains in-frame clones alone and is incomplete. The sample records approximately 760,000 clones, roughly 85% being singletons. Trimming cost V 3 bases and J 7 bases, with 22 bases left between them. This CDR3 is built from 18 residues. Looked up from germline, CDR1 is MNHEY and CDR2 is SMNVEV (reference sequence). These data are also associated with another study on human thymus T cells. That source adds: The thymus tissue came from resections taken during corrective heart surgery. Apparent bias marked the V and J gene usage of thymic and blood repertoires.

The sequence derives from a girl less than two years old with a congenital heart defect. The sequencing sample was made of thymocytes. This rearrangement joins TRBV27 to TRBJ1-6, with D possibly TRBD1 on 6 matching bases. CDR3 coding DNA: TGTGCCAGCAGTTTCCGGCTGGGGGCAAGCAGGACCAATTCACCCCTCCACTTT. The encoded protein is CASSFRLGASRTNSPLHF.